This T cell receptor beta chain is from a study of shared clonotypes between healthy human individuals. Background on the study: The study drew on a couple of women and three men aged 18 to 49 as donors.

Study-wide results and limits: Non-shared clonotypes had lower generation probabilities than those shared by all four donors.

To note about this clone: Its antigen is currently unknown.

In the sorted-subset replicate PCRs, about 200 ng DNA, 25,000 to 35,000 T cell genomes, was used. The assay was immunoSEQ multiplex PCR, and TCRdb's table has in-frame clones only and misses some. The sample lists a few million clones; 92% were seen once. There were only Caucasian adults among the donors, and all lived in Nashville, Tennessee. The sequencing input was naive CD4+ T cells from PBMCs. Subset in this sample: CD45RA+ positively selected. This receptor was taken from a man in his late teens or twenties in good health. Some clones in this sample may be carry-over from other donors' samples.

CDR3 in DNA: TGTGCCAGCAGCGTATCCTCATCACCCCGGAGCGCAGATACGCAGTATTTT. Encoded protein: CASSVSSSPRSADTQYF. This sequence joins TRBV9 and TRBJ2-3; D uncertain. Germline CDR1 and CDR2: SGDLS and YYNGEE. The CDR3 extends over 17 amino acids. V was cut by 1 base and J by 4 bases, with 19 bases left in between.